One sample yielded the 19 T cell receptor beta chains listed below, sequenced in a study of blood T cell repertoires in COVID-19. The data were produced by immunoSEQ multiplex PCR, yet TCRdb's version contains in-frame clones alone and is incomplete. This sample has 130,000 to 150,000 clones; more than 75% occur once, and the top ten carry around 1.3%. The source material was PBMCs or T cells enriched from blood (not recorded which). Receptors originate from a woman younger than 45 with acute COVID-19.

V gene TRBV2 combines with J gene TRBJ1-1, with D maybe TRBD1 (6 bases). This CDR3 contains 12 residues. V lost 6 bases, J lost 11 bases, and 16 bases lay in between. Germline V gene lookup returns CDR1 SNHLY and CDR2 FYNNEI. This CDR3 is CASSLGGLEAFF. The CDR3 region has the DNA TGTGCCAGCAGCCTCGGGGGGCTTGAGGCTTTCTTT.

V is TRBV18 and J is TRBJ1-1, with TRBD1 as a possible D gene (6 bases). The CDR3 loop spans 16 amino acids. Germline values: CDR1 KGHSH, CDR2 LQKENI. Trimming stripped 0 bases from V and 5 bases from J, with 16 bases between. CDR3 region: CASSPPSLGGGTEAFF. CDR3 DNA sequence: TGTGCCAGCTCACCACCATCCTTGGGAGGGGGGACTGAAGCTTTCTTT.

The chain combines TRBV5-1 with TRBJ1-4; unclear D gene. CDR3 size: 14 residues. The germline V and J ends were trimmed by 0 bases and 7 bases, with 10 bases remaining between them. The germline V gene has CDR1 SGHRS and CDR2 YFSETQ. The CDR3, as DNA: TGCGCCAGCAGCTTGGGGGCAGTTGCTGAAAAACTGTTTTTT. As protein: CASSLGAVAEKLFF.

The chain couples TRBV7-2 to TRBJ2-4; D is possibly TRBD1 (6 bases). CDR1 is SGHTA and CDR2 is FQGNSA in the germline V gene. The CDR3 loop spans 18 amino acids. Trimming pared 4 bases from V and 3 bases from J, leaving 22 bases between. The CDR3 DNA follows: TGTGCCAGCAGCTCAAGGCACACAGGGTTTTCGGACAAAAACATTCAGTACTTC. This codes for CASSSRHTGFSDKNIQYF.

This clone was seen only once. The gene calls are TRBV7-6 and TRBJ2-7; 7 positions agree with TRBD2. The V gene's germline CDR1 is SGHVS and CDR2 FNYEAQ. V shed 3 bases, J shed 0 bases, and the junction held 5 bases outside the gene matches. This CDR3 contains 15 residues. CDR3 DNA sequence: TGTGCCAGCAGCTTGCTGGGGGGGAGCTCCTACGAGCAGTACTTC. It codes for CASSLLGGSSYEQYF.

V gene TRBV9 combines with J gene TRBJ1-6, with 9 bases matching TRBD1. The CDR3 loop spans 17 amino acids. J lost 7 bases, V lost 3 bases, and 11 bases had no gene match. Germline V CDR1 and CDR2: SGDLS, YYNGEE. CDR3 sequence: CASSGGPGQGNNSPLHF. The CDR3 nucleotides are TGTGCCAGCAGCGGAGGCCCCGGACAGGGGAACAATTCACCCCTCCACTTT.

The chain carries TRBV30 and TRBJ2-7; 12 bases match TRBD1. The germline V gene encodes CDR1 GTSNPN and CDR2 SVGIG (reference sequence). V dropped 3 bases and J dropped 5; count of bases not matched to a gene: 8. The CDR3 length is 15 residues. This chain's CDR3 is CAWRGTGTGGNEQYF. CDR3 nucleotide sequence: TGTGCCTGGAGAGGAACCGGGACAGGGGGCAACGAGCAGTACTTC.

This chain links TRBV5-6 with TRBJ2-1; D is uncertain. The germline V gene has CDR1 SGHDT and CDR2 YYEEEE. CDR3 length: 16 residues. Trimming left V 2 bases short and J 2 bases short, with 14 bases between. CDR3 amino acids: CASSFLEARAYNEQFF. CDR3 bases: TGTGCCAGCAGCTTTCTTGAGGCTAGAGCCTACAATGAGCAGTTCTTC.

The chain joins TRBV7-9 to TRBJ2-1, with a weak D call TRBD2 (7 bases). The CDR3 is made up of 14 amino acids. Trimming shortened V by 5 bases and J by 5 bases, and 13 bases separated the two germline ends. CDR1 SEHNR and CDR2 FQNEAQ come from the germline V gene (reference sequence). The CDR3 DNA sequence: TGTGCCAGCAGCCCGATGGGGGGGCACAATGAGCAGTTCTTC. Protein product: CASSPMGGHNEQFF.

The gene calls are TRBV19 and TRBJ2-1; D perhaps matches TRBD2 (6 bases). Deletions cut 0 bases from V and 5 bases from J, with 11 bases between. The CDR3 length is 15 residues. Germline CDR1 is LNHDA and CDR2 is SQIVND (reference sequence). CDR3 loop: CASSIDRGNNNEQFF. CDR3 nucleotide sequence: TGTGCCAGTAGTATAGATCGGGGGAACAACAATGAGCAGTTCTTC.

The chain links TRBV20-1 to TRBJ2-7, with 8 bases matching TRBD2. The CDR3 length is 17 residues. Germline-derived CDR1 and CDR2 are DFQATT and SNEGSKA (reference sequence). J was trimmed by 0 bases and V by 6 bases; bases with no gene match: 16. The CDR3 reads CSASLVSGGRTSYEQYF. The CDR3 DNA is TGCAGTGCCAGTTTGGTTTCGGGCGGGAGGACCTCCTACGAGCAGTACTTC.

This clone was detected only once. This chain joins TRBV5-6 and TRBJ1-6, with 7 positions matching TRBD1. The CDR3 contains 14 residues. The germline V gene has CDR1 SGHDT and CDR2 YYEEEE. Unmatched junction bases numbered 4, after V lost 4 bases and J lost 6 bases. The chain's CDR3 is CASSPTGTNSPLHF. In nucleotides, the CDR3 is TGTGCCAGCAGCCCGACAGGGACTAATTCACCCCTCCACTTT.

This chain joins TRBV9 and TRBJ1-1; a weak D match, TRBD1 (5 bases). Germline CDR1 and CDR2: SGDLS and YYNGEE. The V and J ends lost 4 bases and 0 bases respectively, with 13 bases between them. The CDR3 is 15 amino acids. The chain's CDR3 is CASSPTAYMNTEAFF. The CDR3, as DNA: TGTGCCAGCAGCCCGACAGCATATATGAACACTGAAGCTTTCTTT.

This clone occurred once. The V and J genes are TRBV5-1 and TRBJ2-7; D is perhaps TRBD2 (5 bases). The CDR3 covers 14 residues. The ends were cut back, 0 bases at V and 5 bases at J, with 12 bases in the middle. The germline CDR1 and CDR2 sequences are SGHRS and YFSETQ. In nucleotides, the CDR3 is TGCGCCAGCAGCTTGGGGTCTGACGGGAACGAGCAGTACTTC. It is translated as CASSLGSDGNEQYF.

V usage is TRBV7-8 and J usage is TRBJ1-6; no clear D. The CDR3 loop spans 12 amino acids. V was trimmed by 5 bases and J by 6 bases, leaving 5 bases between them. CDR1 and CDR2 from the germline V gene are SGHVS and FQNEAQ. In DNA form, the CDR3 reads TGTGCCAGCAGCCCGGTTAATTCACCCCTCCACTTT. Amino acid sequence: CASSPVNSPLHF.

The genes are TRBV4-2 and TRBJ2-1; TRBD2 might be the D (5 bases). The CDR3 has 17 residues. In germline, CDR1 is LGHNA, CDR2 YNFKEQ. V lost 0 bases and J 0 bases, leaving 12 bases between the germline ends. CDR3 residues: CASSQDPAADSYNEQFF. The CDR3 nucleotides are TGTGCCAGCAGCCAAGATCCAGCGGCCGACTCCTACAATGAGCAGTTCTTC.

The V and J genes are TRBV7-8 and TRBJ1-2, with 7 bases identical to TRBD1. The germline gives CDR1 SGHVS, CDR2 FQNEAQ. The CDR3 contains 14 residues. J lost 7 bases, V lost 3 bases, and 8 bases had no gene match. The CDR3 is CASSFLGRQGGYTF. CDR3 DNA sequence: TGTGCCAGCAGCTTCCTCGGGAGACAGGGTGGCTACACCTTC.

The chain couples TRBV5-5 to TRBJ2-7; 7 bases fit TRBD1. This CDR3 region has 14 residues. J gave up 0 bases and V 4 bases, and 4 bases lay outside the gene matches. Germline CDR1 reads SGHKS; CDR2 reads YYEKEE (reference sequence). This CDR3 reads CASSPWDSSYEQYF. The CDR3 nucleotides read TGTGCCAGCAGCCCGTGGGACAGCTCCTACGAGCAGTACTTC.

This clone showed up just a few times. Other DNA sequences from this sample encode an identical CDR3 as well. This chain links TRBV27 with TRBJ2-2; the D gene is possibly TRBD2 (6 bases). Germline V lookup: CDR1 MNHEY, CDR2 SMNVEV (reference sequence). The CDR3 sequence is 14 residues long. Trimming took 6 bases from V and 5 from J, leaving 13 bases between them. The CDR3 loop is CASRLAGGTGELFF. CDR3 in DNA: TGTGCCAGCAGACTAGCAGGTGGAACCGGGGAGCTGTTTTTT.